The rows below give T cell receptor beta chains drawn from one sample of a study of T cells in Graves' hyperthyroidism and ophthalmopathy. Each CDR3 protein gets one entry after TCRdb re-called the multiplex PCR reads with MiXCR. The sample contains a few hundred thousand distinct CDR3 sequences, roughly an eighth of which appear only once. Input material: blood. These receptors were obtained from a woman aged 18-35 years with Graves' hyperthyroidism. Both conserved end residues are part of each CDR3. D genes are given only for firm matches. Clone size is given for some rows only: seen once, a few or many times, or a class if the clone is expanded.

J gene	D gene	V gene	clone size	CDR3 protein	CDR3 DNA
TRBJ1-2	-	TRBV20-1	once	CSARETPASGYTF	TGCAGTGCTAGAGAAACTCCGGCATCCGGCTACACCTTC
TRBJ1-2	-	TRBV12-3/TRBV12-4	many	CASRPRGGRNYGYTF	TGTGCCAGCAGACCCCGCGGGGGCCGAAACTATGGCTACACCTTC
TRBJ2-3	-	TRBV11-2	many	CASSLGGAYTDTQYF	TGTGCCAGCAGCTTAGGTGGGGCCTACACAGATACGCAGTATTTT
TRBJ2-2	TRBD1	TRBV11-2	many	CASSLGQGTNTGELFF	TGTGCCAGCAGCTTGGGACAGGGGACGAACACCGGGGAGCTGTTTTTT
TRBJ2-5	TRBD2	TRBV7-2	-	CASSWGLAGGPETQYF	TGTGCCAGCAGCTGGGGACTAGCGGGAGGCCCAGAGACCCAGTACTTC
TRBJ2-5	TRBD2	TRBV5-1	-	CASSYPRSGSRGTQYF	TGCGCCAGCAGCTATCCGAGGAGCGGGAGTCGAGGGACCCAGTACTTC
TRBJ2-7	-	TRBV5-4	few	CASSVLPGLPYEQYF	TGTGCCAGCAGCGTACTACCGGGACTCCCCTACGAGCAGTACTTC
TRBJ1-1	-	TRBV28	many	CASSLTGRGKEAFF	TGTGCCAGCAGTTTAACGGGACGGGGAAAGGAAGCTTTCTTT
TRBJ2-7	TRBD2	TRBV29-1	many	CSVDLAGKYEQYF	TGCAGCGTTGATCTAGCGGGAAAATACGAGCAGTACTTC
TRBJ2-5	-	TRBV12-3/TRBV12-4	many	CASSFGLQETQYF	TGTGCCAGCAGTTTTGGGCTCCAAGAGACCCAGTACTTC
TRBJ2-4	-	TRBV20-1	many	CSALTGAKNIQYF	TGCAGTGCCTTAACAGGTGCCAAAAACATTCAGTACTTC
TRBJ2-1	TRBD2	TRBV19	few	CASSIDRGLAVNEQFF	TGTGCCAGTAGTATCGACCGAGGACTAGCCGTCAATGAGCAGTTCTTC
TRBJ2-3	TRBD2	TRBV28	-	CASSSPVSGRSGGTDTQYF	TGTGCCAGCAGTTCCCCAGTTAGCGGGAGGTCGGGGGGCACAGATACGCAGTATTTT
TRBJ1-2	TRBD1	TRBV7-6	-	CASSLEPRLDRGRGYTF	TGTGCCAGCAGCTTAGAGCCCCGCTTAGACAGGGGGCGAGGCTACACCTTC
TRBJ1-5	-	TRBV28	many	CASSWGWTTSNQPQHF	TGTGCCAGCAGTTGGGGGTGGACAACTAGCAATCAGCCCCAGCATTTT
TRBJ2-6	-	TRBV11-2	many	CASRNYDSGANVLTF	TGTGCCAGCAGGAACTATGACTCTGGGGCCAACGTCCTGACTTTC
TRBJ2-1	TRBD1	TRBV27	many	CASSFDRGGSDNEQFF	TGTGCCAGCAGTTTCGACAGGGGGGGGTCGGACAATGAGCAGTTCTTC
TRBJ2-5	TRBD1	TRBV6-1	few	CASLSTGDAETQYF	TGTGCCAGCCTCTCGACAGGGGACGCCGAGACCCAGTACTTC
TRBJ2-3	TRBD1	TRBV10-3	-	CAISGNPTGANTDTQYF	TGTGCCATCAGTGGTAATCCAACAGGGGCGAACACAGATACGCAGTATTTT
TRBJ1-3	-	TRBV18	few	CASSNGGSSGNTIYF	TGTGCCAGCTCGAATGGGGGGAGCTCTGGAAACACCATATATTTT
TRBJ2-3	TRBD1	TRBV7-7	-	CASSSGTGGMDTQYF	TGTGCTAGCAGTTCCGGGACAGGGGGCATGGATACGCAGTATTTT
TRBJ2-7	-	TRBV7-6	few	CASSLADSPYEQYF	TGTGCCAGCAGCTTAGCGGACAGTCCCTACGAGCAGTACTTC
TRBJ2-7	TRBD2	TRBV28	many	CASRQRGPSYEQYF	TGTGCCAGCAGGCAGCGGGGTCCCTCCTACGAGCAGTACTTC
TRBJ2-5	TRBD2	TRBV20-1	-	CSAGGLAGGTQYF	TGCAGTGCTGGAGGACTAGCGGGAGGGACCCAGTACTTC
TRBJ2-7	-	TRBV5-1	many	CASSELKQGPKDYEQYF	TGCGCCAGCAGCGAGCTAAAGCAGGGGCCGAAAGACTACGAGCAGTACTTC
TRBJ2-1	-	TRBV9	few	CASSEHGGVGYNEQFF	TGTGCCAGCAGCGAACACGGGGGCGTAGGCTACAATGAGCAGTTCTTC
TRBJ2-7	-	TRBV11-2	many	CASSLESPTGSYEQYF	TGTGCCAGCAGCTTAGAATCCCCGACAGGTTCCTACGAGCAGTACTTC
TRBJ1-1	-	TRBV2	-	CASSGFTEAFF	TGTGCCAGCAGTGGTTTCACTGAAGCTTTCTTT
TRBJ2-3	TRBD2	TRBV6-5	-	CASSYSAGGTDTQYF	TGTGCCAGCAGTTACTCGGCGGGAGGAACAGATACGCAGTATTTT
TRBJ1-2	-	TRBV7-9	-	CASMRGTNYGYTF	TGTGCCAGCATGCGCGGGACAAACTATGGCTACACCTTC
TRBJ1-4	-	TRBV20-1	-	CSAEGGEGDEKLFF	TGCAGTGCGGAAGGCGGCGAAGGGGATGAAAAACTGTTTTTT
TRBJ2-7	-	TRBV6-1	many	CATRSGYEQYF	TGTGCCACCCGGTCCGGTTACGAGCAGTACTTC
TRBJ1-6	-	TRBV20-1	many	CSAKETGQVSPLHF	TGCAGTGCTAAAGAAACAGGGCAGGTCTCACCCCTCCACTTT
TRBJ2-5	TRBD1	TRBV5-6	-	CASSLAGTGEYF	TGTGCCAGCAGCTTAGCCGGGACAGGGGAGTACTTC
TRBJ1-5	-	TRBV2	-	CASLWGRGQPQHF	TGTGCCAGCTTATGGGGGCGCGGGCAGCCCCAGCATTTT
TRBJ2-1	-	TRBV6-1	once	CASRQGRAHNEQFF	TGTGCCAGCAGGCAGGGTAGGGCACACAATGAGCAGTTCTTC
TRBJ2-5	-	TRBV20-1	few	CSAKEVSAPATQYF	TGCAGTGCTAAAGAGGTTTCAGCCCCGGCGACCCAGTACTTC
TRBJ2-1	-	TRBV20-1	many	CSIQGDFYNEQFF	TGCAGTATCCAGGGAGACTTCTACAATGAGCAGTTCTTC
TRBJ2-7	TRBD2	TRBV7-9	-	CASRKPGREGFHEQYF	TGTGCCAGCAGGAAGCCCGGGCGGGAGGGCTTCCACGAGCAGTACTTC
TRBJ2-2	-	TRBV5-6	many	CASSLWGTARNTGELFF	TGTGCCAGCAGCTTGTGGGGTACCGCACGGAACACCGGGGAGCTGTTTTTT
TRBJ2-7	TRBD2	TRBV5-8	many	CASSFGGRDGTHEQYF	TGTGCCAGCAGCTTCGGCGGGAGGGACGGTACGCACGAGCAGTACTTC
TRBJ2-7	TRBD2	TRBV5-1	many	CAYITGLAELPHYEQYF	TGCGCCTACATTACGGGACTAGCGGAACTACCACACTACGAGCAGTACTTC
TRBJ2-1	TRBD1	TRBV19	few	CASSGPGTGNVYNEQFF	TGTGCCAGTAGTGGACCCGGGACAGGAAACGTCTACAATGAGCAGTTCTTC
TRBJ1-1	-	TRBV19	-	CASNWQGLNTEAFF	TGTGCCAGCAATTGGCAGGGTCTGAACACTGAAGCTTTCTTT
TRBJ1-1	-	TRBV5-5	few	CASSEIREYEAFF	TGTGCCAGCAGCGAAATCAGGGAATATGAAGCTTTCTTT
TRBJ1-3	-	TRBV9	-	CASSVDRDGNTIYF	TGTGCCAGCAGCGTAGACAGGGACGGAAACACCATATATTTT
TRBJ1-2	-	TRBV9	few	CASSVGLDSTGGYTF	TGTGCCAGCAGCGTAGGTCTCGACTCGACGGGGGGCTACACCTTC
TRBJ1-5	TRBD1	TRBV13	-	CASSVGTENQPQHF	TGCGCCAGCAGCGTCGGGACAGAAAATCAGCCCCAGCATTTT
TRBJ2-1	TRBD2	TRBV5-5	few	CASSLVSPAEREVNNEQFF	TGTGCCAGCAGCTTGGTTAGTCCCGCGGAGCGGGAGGTTAACAATGAGCAGTTCTTC
TRBJ2-1	TRBD2	TRBV27	-	CASSSRTSLDEQFF	TGTGCCAGCAGTTCCCGGACTAGTCTGGATGAGCAGTTCTTC
TRBJ2-5	-	TRBV18	many	CASSPKGWSGQETQYF	TGTGCCAGCTCACCAAAGGGATGGAGCGGCCAAGAGACCCAGTACTTC
TRBJ2-3	-	TRBV4-3	many	CASSQGGMPDTQYF	TGCGCCAGCAGCCAAGGGGGGATGCCAGATACGCAGTATTTT
TRBJ2-5	-	TRBV20-1	many	CSASAETQYF	TGCAGTGCTAGTGCCGAGACCCAGTACTTC
TRBJ2-5	TRBD2	TRBV4-2	-	CASSQGLAGESQYF	TGTGCCAGCAGCCAAGGACTAGCGGGAGAGTCCCAGTACTTC
TRBJ2-5	-	TRBV5-1	few	CASSLGVGQETQYF	TGCGCCAGCAGCTTGGGAGTAGGCCAAGAGACCCAGTACTTC